These 20 T cell receptor beta chains were all obtained from the same sample, sequenced in a study of PD-L1 blockade in urothelial cancer. TCRdb's copy holds only in-frame clones and misses some; the assay was immunoSEQ multiplex PCR. The repertoire holds 95,000 to 100,000 clones, more than 75% seen once, with 1.5% to 2% in the top ten. Time point defined: pretreatment peripheral blood. The source was PBMCs, collected around atezolizumab (anti-PD-L1) treatment. The origin of the receptors is a man aged 55 to 70 with urothelial cancer.

The rearrangement uses TRBV27 and TRBJ1-4; possible D gene TRBD1, 6 bases. The germline gives CDR1 MNHEY, CDR2 SMNVEV (reference sequence). V was cut by 5 bases and J by 6 bases, with 16 bases left in between. The CDR3 extends over 15 amino acids. The CDR3 sequence is CASSPYRAWDEKLFF. CDR3 bases: TGTGCCAGCAGTCCGTACAGGGCTTGGGATGAAAAACTGTTTTTT.

The gene calls are TRBV5-1 and TRBJ2-3; weak D call: TRBD2 (7 bases). CDR3 size: 16 residues. CDR1 and CDR2 (germline): SGHRS, YFSETQ. V was pared by 2 bases and J by 2 bases, with 15 bases between. For the CDR3, the DNA is TGCGCCAGCAGCTTAGGGGGGGATGCCCTCACAGATACGCAGTATTTT. As protein: CASSLGGDALTDTQYF.

V is TRBV6-1 and J is TRBJ2-7; perhaps TRBD2 as D (6 bases). The V and J ends lost 2 bases and 3 bases respectively, with 14 bases between them. The germline V gene encodes CDR1 MNHNS and CDR2 SASEGT. The CDR3 extends over 15 amino acids. The CDR3 DNA sequence: TGTGCCAGCAGTGAAAGGGCCGCGGGGCTCTACGAGCAGTACTTC. Translated, it gives CASSERAAGLYEQYF.

The count of this clone is one. V gene TRBV2 combines with J gene TRBJ2-3; a weak D match, TRBD1 (6 bases). This CDR3 contains 17 residues. V was cut by 5 bases and J by 6 bases, with 24 bases left in between. The germline CDR1 and CDR2 sequences are SNHLY and FYNNEI. The CDR3 here is CASSLQAALGAVDTQYF. For the CDR3, the DNA is TGTGCCAGCAGTCTCCAGGCCGCATTGGGGGCGGTGGATACGCAGTATTTT.

The chain is built from TRBV4-2 and TRBJ1-5, with TRBD1 matching 11 bases. Trimming removed 0 bases from V and 6 bases from J; junction bases left unmatched: 10. This CDR3 has 18 residues. The germline CDR1 and CDR2 sequences are LGHNA and YNFKEQ. The CDR3 region is CASSQDPFPGTGGQPQHF. The CDR3 nucleotides read TGTGCCAGCAGCCAAGATCCCTTCCCTGGGACAGGGGGTCAGCCCCAGCATTTT.

V and J are TRBV9 and TRBJ2-5; possible D gene TRBD2, 6 bases. CDR3 length: 13 residues. Germline V CDR1 and CDR2: SGDLS, YYNGEE. V lost 7 bases and J 1 base, leaving 11 bases between the germline ends. CDR3 protein: CASAGQSQETQYF. The DNA for the CDR3 is TGTGCCAGCGCGGGGCAGTCCCAAGAGACCCAGTACTTC. The full variable domain, with the rest looked up from reference TRBV9 and TRBJ2-5, is DSGVTQTPKHLITATGQRVTLRCSPRSGDLSVYWYQQSLDQGLQFLIQYYNGEERAKGNILERFSAQQFPDLHSELNLSSLELGDSALYFCASAGQSQETQYFGPGTRLLVL.

The chain links TRBV5-4 to TRBJ2-1, with TRBD2 matching over 12 bases. The length of the CDR3 is 15 residues. Looked up from germline, CDR1 is SGHNT and CDR2 is YYREEE (reference sequence). Germline trimming cut 4 bases from V and 7 bases from J; bases unmatched to any gene: 6. In DNA form, the CDR3 reads TGTGCCAGCAGCCCTCGACTAGCGGGAGCAAATGAGCAGTTCTTC. Translated: CASSPRLAGANEQFF.

The chain joins TRBV27 to TRBJ2-1, with TRBD2 matching over 8 bases. V lost 4 bases, J lost 3 bases, and 5 bases stayed unmatched. This CDR3 is built from 15 residues. The germline CDR1 and CDR2 sequences are MNHEY and SMNVEV (reference sequence). CDR3 protein: CASSSTSGVYNEQFF. CDR3 in DNA: TGTGCCAGCAGTTCCACTAGCGGAGTCTACAATGAGCAGTTCTTC.

This chain links TRBV5-1 with TRBJ2-1; 11 nucleotides match TRBD2. The CDR3 extends over 18 amino acids. CDR1 is SGHRS, CDR2 YFSETQ, per germline. J was trimmed by 2 bases and V by 5 bases; bases with no gene match: 12. CDR3 DNA sequence: TGCGCCAGCAGACGCGGGATTAGCGGGGGGGCGGCCTACAATGAGCAGTTCTTC. As protein: CASRRGISGGAAYNEQFF.

This clone was picked up one time. The chain joins TRBV6-1 to TRBJ1-6; D is ambiguous. V gave up 11 bases and J gave up 10 bases, with 18 bases separating them. The germline CDR1 and CDR2 sequences are MNHNS and SASEGT. The CDR3 consists of 13 residues. CDR3 bases: TGTGCCTGCTACCAGGAAGGAAGGTCACCCCTCCACTTT. Translated: CACYQEGRSPLHF.

This chain joins TRBV29-1 and TRBJ2-3; 8 bases match TRBD2. The CDR3 sequence is 13 residues long. Germline values: CDR1 SQVTM, CDR2 ANQGSEA. The trim removed 5 bases at V and 3 bases at J, leaving 4 bases unmatched. The CDR3 spells CSVKRGLTDTQYF. In nucleotides, the CDR3 is TGCAGCGTTAAGCGGGGGTTAACAGATACGCAGTATTTT.

The genes are TRBV18 and TRBJ2-7; 7 bases align to TRBD1. With 8 bases clipped from V and 3 bases from J, the junction kept 4 bases outside the gene matches. CDR1 and CDR2 from the germline V gene are KGHSH and LQKENI. CDR3 length: 12 residues. CDR3 amino acids: CASHRTGYEQYF. DNA for the CDR3: TGTGCCAGCCATCGGACAGGCTACGAGCAGTACTTC.

This chain links TRBV11-3 with TRBJ2-3, with TRBD2 matching 14 bases. V lost 5 bases to trimming and J lost 5 bases; unmatched junction nucleotides: 3. The germline V gene has CDR1 SGHNT and CDR2 YENEEA. This CDR3 has 15 amino acids. CDR3 coding DNA: TGTGCCAGCAGCAAAGGGACTAGCGGGGGAGATACGCAGTATTTT. Translating it yields CASSKGTSGGDTQYF.

This chain connects TRBV7-8 to TRBJ2-7, with a possible D match to TRBD2 (6 bases). Trimming took 1 base from V and 9 from J, leaving 13 bases between them. The CDR3 totals 13 residues. Looked up from germline, CDR1 is SGHVS and CDR2 is FQNEAQ. The CDR3 reads CASSLGGEVGQYF. The CDR3 DNA reads as TGTGCCAGCAGCTTAGGCGGGGAGGTGGGGCAGTACTTC.

The chain links TRBV21-1 to TRBJ2-1; TRBD1, the D gene given by the table, was not confirmed from the DNA. TRBV21-1 is shown as a pseudogene. The CDR3 is 17 amino acids. CDR3 sequence (DNA): TGTGCCAGCAGCAAAGGGCCCGCCTTCAGCTCCTACAATGAGCAGTTCTTC. It yields the protein CASSKGPAFSSYNEQFF.

The genes are TRBV7-2 and TRBJ2-5; D may be TRBD2 (6 bases). Trimming left V 1 base short and J 1 base short, with 13 bases between. The CDR3 sequence is 16 residues long. Germline loops: CDR1 SGHTA, CDR2 FQGNSA. In DNA form, the CDR3 reads TGTGCCAGCAGCTTAGAGATTGGGCGGGGCCAAGAGACCCAGTACTTC. This gives the protein CASSLEIGRGQETQYF.

The chain carries TRBV5-1 and TRBJ1-4, with D unresolved. Trimming stripped 0 bases from V and 8 bases from J, with 8 bases between. The CDR3 is 13 residues long. Germline loops: CDR1 SGHRS, CDR2 YFSETQ. CDR3 coding DNA: TGCGCCAGCAGCTTGGAGGGAGAAGAAAAACTGTTTTTT. It specifies CASSLEGEEKLFF.

The rearrangement joins TRBV9 to TRBJ1-1; unclear D gene. The CDR3 has 12 amino acids. V shed 0 bases and J shed 6 bases, with 6 bases lying between them. Germline-derived CDR1 and CDR2 are SGDLS and YYNGEE. Here the CDR3 reads CASSVDSAEAFF. The CDR3 nucleotides read TGTGCCAGCAGCGTAGATAGCGCTGAAGCTTTCTTT.

The chain is built from TRBV29-1 and TRBJ1-5; 9 nucleotides match TRBD1. Germline CDR1 SQVTM, CDR2 ANQGSEA. The CDR3 consists of 14 residues. Trimming cost V 5 bases and J 5 bases; bases outside gene matches: 7. The CDR3 protein is CSVTGGATDQPQHF. CDR3 nucleotides: TGCAGCGTTACAGGGGGCGCAACGGATCAGCCCCAGCATTTT.

The genes are TRBV15 and TRBJ1-1; TRBD1 might be the D (6 bases). Trimming pared 5 bases from V and 0 bases from J, leaving 13 bases between. This CDR3 is 15 amino acids long. CDR1 is LNHNV and CDR2 is YYDKDF in the germline V gene (reference sequence). The CDR3 coding sequence is TGTGCCACCAGCCAGGGGAGGGGACTGAACACTGAAGCTTTCTTT. Its protein product is CATSQGRGLNTEAFF.